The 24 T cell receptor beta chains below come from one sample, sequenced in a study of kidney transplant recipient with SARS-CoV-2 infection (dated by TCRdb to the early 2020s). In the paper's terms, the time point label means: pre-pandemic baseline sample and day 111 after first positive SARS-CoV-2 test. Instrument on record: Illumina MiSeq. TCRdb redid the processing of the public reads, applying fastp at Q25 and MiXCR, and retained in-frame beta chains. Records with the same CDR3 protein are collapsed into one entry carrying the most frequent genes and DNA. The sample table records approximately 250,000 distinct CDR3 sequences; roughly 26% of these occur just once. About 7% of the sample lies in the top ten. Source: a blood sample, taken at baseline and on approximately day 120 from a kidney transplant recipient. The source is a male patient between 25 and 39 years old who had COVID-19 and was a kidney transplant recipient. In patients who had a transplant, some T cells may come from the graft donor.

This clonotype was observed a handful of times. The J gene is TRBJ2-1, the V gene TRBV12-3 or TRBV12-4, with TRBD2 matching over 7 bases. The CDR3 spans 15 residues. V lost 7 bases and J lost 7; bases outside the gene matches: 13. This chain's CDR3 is CASTQRGLPSNEQFF. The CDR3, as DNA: TGTGCCAGCACCCAAAGGGGACTACCTTCAAATGAGCAGTTCTTC.

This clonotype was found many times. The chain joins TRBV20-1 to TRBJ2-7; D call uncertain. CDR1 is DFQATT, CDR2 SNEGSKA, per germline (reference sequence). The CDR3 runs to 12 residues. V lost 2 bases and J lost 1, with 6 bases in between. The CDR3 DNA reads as TGCAGTGCTAGATTAGCTTCCTACGAGCAGTACTTC. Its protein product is CSARLASYEQYF.

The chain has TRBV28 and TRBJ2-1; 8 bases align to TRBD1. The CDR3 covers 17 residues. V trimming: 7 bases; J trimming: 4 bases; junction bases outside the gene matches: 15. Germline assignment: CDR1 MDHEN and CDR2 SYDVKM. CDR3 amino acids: CASITKLRDRNYNEQFF. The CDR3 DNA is TGTGCCAGCATTACTAAACTAAGGGACAGGAATTACAATGAGCAGTTCTTC.

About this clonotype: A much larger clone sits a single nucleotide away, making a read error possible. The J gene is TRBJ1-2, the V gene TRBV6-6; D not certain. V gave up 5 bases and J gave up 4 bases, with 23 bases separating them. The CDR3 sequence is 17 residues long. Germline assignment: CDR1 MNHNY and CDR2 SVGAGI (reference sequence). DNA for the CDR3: TGTGCCAGCAGTCGCGTTGTAGGTGGGAGAAAGACCTATGGCTACACCTTC. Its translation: CASSRVVGGRKTYGYTF.

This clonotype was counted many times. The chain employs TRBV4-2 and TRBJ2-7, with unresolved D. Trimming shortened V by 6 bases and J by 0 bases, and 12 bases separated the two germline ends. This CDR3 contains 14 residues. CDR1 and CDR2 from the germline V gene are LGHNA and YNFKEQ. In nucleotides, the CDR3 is TGTGCCAGCAGTAGTAACAGAGGCTCCTACGAGCAGTACTTC. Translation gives CASSSNRGSYEQYF.

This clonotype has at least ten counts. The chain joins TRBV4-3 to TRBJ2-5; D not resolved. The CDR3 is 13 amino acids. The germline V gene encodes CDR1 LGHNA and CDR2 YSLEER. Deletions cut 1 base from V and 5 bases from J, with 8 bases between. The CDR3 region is CASSQVVGETQYF. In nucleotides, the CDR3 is TGCGCCAGCAGCCAAGTCGTAGGCGAGACCCAGTACTTC.

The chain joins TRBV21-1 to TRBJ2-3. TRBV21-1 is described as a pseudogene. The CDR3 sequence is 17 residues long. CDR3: CASSEDVATVMQDTQYF. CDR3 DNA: TGTGCCAGCAGCGAAGACGTAGCTACAGTCATGCAGGATACGCAGTATTTT.

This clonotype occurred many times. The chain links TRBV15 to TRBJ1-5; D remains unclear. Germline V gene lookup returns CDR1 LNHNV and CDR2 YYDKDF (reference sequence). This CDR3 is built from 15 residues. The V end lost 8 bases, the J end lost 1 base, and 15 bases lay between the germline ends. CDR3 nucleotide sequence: TGTGCCACCCGAAGGCGCGGTGGGAGCAATCAGCCCCAGCATTTT. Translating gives CATRRRGGSNQPQHF.

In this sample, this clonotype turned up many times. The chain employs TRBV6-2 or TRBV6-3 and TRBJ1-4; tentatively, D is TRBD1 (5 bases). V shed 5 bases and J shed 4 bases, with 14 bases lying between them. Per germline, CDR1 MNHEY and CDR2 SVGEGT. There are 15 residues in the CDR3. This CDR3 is CASSVPPGINEKLFF. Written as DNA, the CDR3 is TGTGCCAGCAGTGTACCTCCAGGGATTAATGAAAAACTGTTTTTT.

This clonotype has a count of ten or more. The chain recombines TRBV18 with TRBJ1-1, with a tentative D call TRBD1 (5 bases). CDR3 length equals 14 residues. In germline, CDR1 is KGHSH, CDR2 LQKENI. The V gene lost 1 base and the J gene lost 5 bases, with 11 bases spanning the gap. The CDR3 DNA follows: TGTGCCAGCTCACCACAGGAGGGGTGGACTGAAGCTTTCTTT. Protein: CASSPQEGWTEAFF.

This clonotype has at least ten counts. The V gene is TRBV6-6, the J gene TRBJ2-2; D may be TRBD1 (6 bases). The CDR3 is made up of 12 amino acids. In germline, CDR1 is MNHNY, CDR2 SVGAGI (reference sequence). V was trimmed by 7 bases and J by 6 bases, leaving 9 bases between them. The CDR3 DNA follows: TGTGCCAGCACCACAGGGTCCGGGGAGCTGTTTTTT. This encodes CASTTGSGELFF.

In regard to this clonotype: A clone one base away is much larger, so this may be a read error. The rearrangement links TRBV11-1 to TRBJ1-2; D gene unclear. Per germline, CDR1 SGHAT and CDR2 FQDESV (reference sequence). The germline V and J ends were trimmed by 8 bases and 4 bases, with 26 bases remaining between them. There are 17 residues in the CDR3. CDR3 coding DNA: TGTGCCAGCGGCGGTTCAAGTAAGGCTGGAAAGACCTATGGCTACACCTTC. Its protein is CASGGSSKAGKTYGYTF.

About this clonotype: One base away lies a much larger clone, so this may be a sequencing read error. The CDR3 nucleotides read TGTGCCAGTAGCTCTCAGGGCCGGGACAGCGCCTACGAGCAGTACTTC. It specifies CASSSQGRDSAYEQYF. The V call is TRBV19, the J call TRBJ2-4; 7 bases are a match to TRBD1. The J call is doubtful: the DNA matches TRBJ2-7 better. CDR3 size: 16 residues. Germline lookup yields CDR1 LNHDA and CDR2 SQIVND (reference sequence).

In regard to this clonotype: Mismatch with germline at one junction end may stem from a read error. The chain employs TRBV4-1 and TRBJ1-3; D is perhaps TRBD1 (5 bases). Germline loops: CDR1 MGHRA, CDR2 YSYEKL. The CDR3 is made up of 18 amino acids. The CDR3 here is CASSPGRDGDVSGSTIYF. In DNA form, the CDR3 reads TGCGCCAGCAGCCCCGGCCGGGACGGGGATGTCTCTGGAAGCACCATATATTTT.

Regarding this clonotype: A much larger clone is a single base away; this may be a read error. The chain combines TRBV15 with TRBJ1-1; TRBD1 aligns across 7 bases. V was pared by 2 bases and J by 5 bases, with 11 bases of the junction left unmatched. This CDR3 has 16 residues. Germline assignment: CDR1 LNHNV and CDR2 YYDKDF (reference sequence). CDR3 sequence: CATSRSIDRVGTEAFF. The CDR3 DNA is TGTGCCACCAGCAGAAGTATAGACAGGGTAGGAACTGAAGCTTTCTTT. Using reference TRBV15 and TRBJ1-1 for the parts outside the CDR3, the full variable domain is DAMVIQNPRYQVTQFGKPVTLSCSQTLNHNVMYWYQQKSSQAPKLLFHYYDKDFNNEADTPDNFQSRRPNTSFCFLDIRSPGLGDTAMYLCATSRSIDRVGTEAFFGQGTRLTVV.

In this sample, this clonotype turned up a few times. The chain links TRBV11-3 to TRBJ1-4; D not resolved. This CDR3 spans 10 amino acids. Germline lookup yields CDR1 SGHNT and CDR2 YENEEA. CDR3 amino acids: CAGESEKLFF. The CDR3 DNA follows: TGTGCTGGGGAATCCGAAAAACTGTTTTTT.

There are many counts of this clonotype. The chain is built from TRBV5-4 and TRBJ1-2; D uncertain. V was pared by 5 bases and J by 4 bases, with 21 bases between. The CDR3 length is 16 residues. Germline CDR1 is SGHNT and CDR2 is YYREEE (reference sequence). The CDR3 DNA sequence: TGTGCCAGCAGACGACTCGTACCAGGAAAGACCTATGGCTACACCTTC. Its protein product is CASRRLVPGKTYGYTF.

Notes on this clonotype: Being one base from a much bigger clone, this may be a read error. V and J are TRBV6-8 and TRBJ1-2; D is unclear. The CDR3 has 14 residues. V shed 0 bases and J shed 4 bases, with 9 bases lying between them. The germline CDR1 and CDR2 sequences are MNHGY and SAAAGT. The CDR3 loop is CASSYSPTGYGYTF. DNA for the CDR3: TGTGCCAGCAGTTACTCCCCCACGGGCTATGGCTACACCTTC.

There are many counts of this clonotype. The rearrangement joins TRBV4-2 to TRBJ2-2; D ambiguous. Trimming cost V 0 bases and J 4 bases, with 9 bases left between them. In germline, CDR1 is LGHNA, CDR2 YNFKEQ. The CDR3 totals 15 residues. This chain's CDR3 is CASSQDLQTTGELFF. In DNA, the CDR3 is TGTGCCAGCAGCCAAGATTTACAGACCACCGGGGAGCTGTTTTTT.

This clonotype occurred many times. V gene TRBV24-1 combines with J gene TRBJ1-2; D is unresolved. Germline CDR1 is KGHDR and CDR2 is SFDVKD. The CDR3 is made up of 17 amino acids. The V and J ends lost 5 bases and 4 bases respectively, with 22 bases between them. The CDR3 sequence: CATSALVSTRKTYGYTF. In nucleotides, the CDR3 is TGTGCCACCAGTGCGCTAGTTAGTACCAGAAAGACCTATGGCTACACCTTC.

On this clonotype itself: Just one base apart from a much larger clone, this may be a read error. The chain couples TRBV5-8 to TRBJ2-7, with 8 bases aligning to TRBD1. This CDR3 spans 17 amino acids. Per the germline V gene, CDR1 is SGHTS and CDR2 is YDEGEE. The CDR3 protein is CASSYFSGQAPSYGQYF. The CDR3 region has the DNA TGTGCCAGCAGCTATTTTTCGGGACAGGCCCCTTCCTACGGGCAGTACTTC.

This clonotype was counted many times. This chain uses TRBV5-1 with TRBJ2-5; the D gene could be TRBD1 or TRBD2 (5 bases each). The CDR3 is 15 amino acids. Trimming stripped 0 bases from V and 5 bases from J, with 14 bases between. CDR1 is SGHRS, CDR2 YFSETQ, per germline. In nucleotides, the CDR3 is TGCGCCAGCAGCTTGGGAGGGGATCGGGTCGAGACCCAGTACTTC. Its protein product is CASSLGGDRVETQYF.

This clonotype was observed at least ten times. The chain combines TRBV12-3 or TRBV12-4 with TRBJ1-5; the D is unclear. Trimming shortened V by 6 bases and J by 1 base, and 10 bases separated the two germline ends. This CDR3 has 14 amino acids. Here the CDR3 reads CASRTSRSNQPQHF. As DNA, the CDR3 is TGTGCCAGCAGAACGTCCCGCAGCAATCAGCCCCAGCATTTT.

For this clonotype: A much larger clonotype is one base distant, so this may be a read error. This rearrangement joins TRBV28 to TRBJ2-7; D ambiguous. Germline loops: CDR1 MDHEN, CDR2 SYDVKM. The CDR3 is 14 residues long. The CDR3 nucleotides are TGTGCCAGCAGTCCCCCGACGGGTACCTACGAGCAGCACTTC. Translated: CASSPPTGTYEQHF. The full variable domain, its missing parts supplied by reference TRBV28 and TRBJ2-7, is DVKVTQSSRYLVKRTGEKVFLECVQDMDHENMFWYRQDPGLGLRLIYFSYDVKMKEKGDIPEGYSVSREKKERFSLILESASTNQTSMYLCASSPPTGTYEQHFGPGTRLTVT.